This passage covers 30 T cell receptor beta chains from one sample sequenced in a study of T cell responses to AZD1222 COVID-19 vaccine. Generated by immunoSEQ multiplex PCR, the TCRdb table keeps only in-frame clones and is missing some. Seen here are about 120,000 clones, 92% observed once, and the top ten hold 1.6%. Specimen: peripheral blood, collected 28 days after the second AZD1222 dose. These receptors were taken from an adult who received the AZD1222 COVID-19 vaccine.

CDR3 sequence reads: CASSPRTGADTGELFF. CDR3 coding DNA: TGCGCCAGCAGCCCCAGGACAGGCGCGGACACCGGGGAGCTGTTTTTT. The rearrangement joins TRBV4-1 to TRBJ2-2; 7 bases are a match to TRBD1. The ends lost 4 bases at V and 3 bases at J; junction bases unmatched: 8. The CDR3 totals 16 residues. Germline V gene data show CDR1 as MGHRA and CDR2 as YSYEKL.

CDR3: CASSLAFGERGYTF. Written as DNA, the CDR3 is TGCGCCAGCAGCTTGGCCTTTGGGGAGCGTGGCTACACCTTC. The chain has TRBV5-1 and TRBJ1-2; D is uncertain. V dropped 0 bases and J dropped 7 bases, with 13 bases sitting between them. The germline CDR1 and CDR2 sequences are SGHRS and YFSETQ. The CDR3 totals 14 residues.

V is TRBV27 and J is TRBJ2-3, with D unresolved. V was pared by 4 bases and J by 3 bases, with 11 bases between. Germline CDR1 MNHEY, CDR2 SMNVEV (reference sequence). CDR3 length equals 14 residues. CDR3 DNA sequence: TGTGCCAGCAGTTCCCCCCGTGGGACAGATACGCAGTATTTT. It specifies CASSSPRGTDTQYF.

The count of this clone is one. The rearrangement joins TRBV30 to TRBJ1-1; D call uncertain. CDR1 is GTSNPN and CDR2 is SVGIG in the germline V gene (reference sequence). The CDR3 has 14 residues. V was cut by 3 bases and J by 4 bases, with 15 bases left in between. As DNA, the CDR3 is TGTGCCTGGAGCCCTACCCCACTGGGCACTGAAGCTTTCTTT. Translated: CAWSPTPLGTEAFF.

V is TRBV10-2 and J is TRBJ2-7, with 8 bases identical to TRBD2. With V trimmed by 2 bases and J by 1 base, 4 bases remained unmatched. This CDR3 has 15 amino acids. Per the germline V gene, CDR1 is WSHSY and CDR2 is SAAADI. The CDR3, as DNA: TGCGCCAGCAGTGAGGATCTAGCGGGTTCCTACGAGCAGTACTTC. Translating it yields CASSEDLAGSYEQYF.

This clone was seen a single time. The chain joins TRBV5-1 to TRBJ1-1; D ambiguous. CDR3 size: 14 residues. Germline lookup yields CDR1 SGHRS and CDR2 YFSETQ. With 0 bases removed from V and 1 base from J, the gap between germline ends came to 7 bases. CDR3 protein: CASSLDGPNTEAFF. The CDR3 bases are TGCGCCAGCAGCTTGGACGGGCCGAACACTGAAGCTTTCTTT.

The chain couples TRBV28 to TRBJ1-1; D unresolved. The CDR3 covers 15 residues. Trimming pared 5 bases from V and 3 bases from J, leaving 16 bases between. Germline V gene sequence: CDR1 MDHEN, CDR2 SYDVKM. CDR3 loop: CASSQWRDRDTEAFF. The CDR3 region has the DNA TGTGCCAGCAGTCAATGGAGGGATCGGGACACTGAAGCTTTCTTT.

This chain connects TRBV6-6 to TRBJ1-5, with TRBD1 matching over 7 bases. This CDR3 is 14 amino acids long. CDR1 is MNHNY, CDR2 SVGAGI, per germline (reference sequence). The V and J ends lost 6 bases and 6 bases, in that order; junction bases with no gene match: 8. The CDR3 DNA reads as TGTGCCAGCAGCCTGACAGGGCTAAGTCAGCCCCAGCATTTT. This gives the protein CASSLTGLSQPQHF.

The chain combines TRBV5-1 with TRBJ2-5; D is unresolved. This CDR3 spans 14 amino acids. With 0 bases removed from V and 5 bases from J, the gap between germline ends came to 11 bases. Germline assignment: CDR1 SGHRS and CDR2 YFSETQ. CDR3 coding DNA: TGCGCCAGCAGCTTGGGCGGTTTTGGTGAGACCCAGTACTTC. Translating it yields CASSLGGFGETQYF.

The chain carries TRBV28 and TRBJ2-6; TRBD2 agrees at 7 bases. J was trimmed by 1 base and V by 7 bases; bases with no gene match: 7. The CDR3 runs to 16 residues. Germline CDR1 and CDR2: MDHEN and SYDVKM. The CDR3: CASNPRGESGANVLTF. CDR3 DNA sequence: TGTGCCAGCAACCCTCGGGGGGAGTCTGGGGCCAACGTCCTGACTTTC.

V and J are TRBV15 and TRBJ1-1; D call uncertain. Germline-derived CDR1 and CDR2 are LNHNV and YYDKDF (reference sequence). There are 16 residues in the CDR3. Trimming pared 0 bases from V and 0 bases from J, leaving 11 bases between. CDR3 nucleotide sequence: TGTGCCACCAGCAGAGATCTTCCGCAGATGAACACTGAAGCTTTCTTT. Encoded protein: CATSRDLPQMNTEAFF.

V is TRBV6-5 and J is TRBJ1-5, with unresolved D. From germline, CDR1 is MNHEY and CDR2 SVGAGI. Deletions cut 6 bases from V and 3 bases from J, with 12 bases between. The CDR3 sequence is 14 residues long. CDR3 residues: CASSPADYNQPQHF. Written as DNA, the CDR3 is TGTGCCAGCAGCCCGGCGGATTACAATCAGCCCCAGCATTTT.

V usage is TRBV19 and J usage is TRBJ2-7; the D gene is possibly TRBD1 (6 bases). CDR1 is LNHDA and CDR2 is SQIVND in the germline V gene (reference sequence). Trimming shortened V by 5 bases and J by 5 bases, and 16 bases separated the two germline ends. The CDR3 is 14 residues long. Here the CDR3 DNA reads TGTGCCAGTAGTCCCCGGGACACCCACCACGAGCAGTACTTC. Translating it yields CASSPRDTHHEQYF.

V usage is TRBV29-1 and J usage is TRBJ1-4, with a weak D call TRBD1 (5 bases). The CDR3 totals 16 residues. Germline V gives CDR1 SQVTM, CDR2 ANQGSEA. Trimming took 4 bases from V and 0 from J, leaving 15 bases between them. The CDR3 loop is CSVAGVNHATNEKLFF. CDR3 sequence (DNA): TGCAGCGTTGCGGGGGTCAATCATGCAACTAATGAAAAACTGTTTTTT.

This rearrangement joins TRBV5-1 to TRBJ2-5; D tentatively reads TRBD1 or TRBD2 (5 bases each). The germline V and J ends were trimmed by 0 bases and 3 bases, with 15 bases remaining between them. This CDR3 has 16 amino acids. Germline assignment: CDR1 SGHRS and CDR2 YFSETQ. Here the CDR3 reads CASSLGPARGEETQYF. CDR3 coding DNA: TGCGCCAGCAGCTTGGGACCGGCGAGAGGGGAAGAGACCCAGTACTTC.

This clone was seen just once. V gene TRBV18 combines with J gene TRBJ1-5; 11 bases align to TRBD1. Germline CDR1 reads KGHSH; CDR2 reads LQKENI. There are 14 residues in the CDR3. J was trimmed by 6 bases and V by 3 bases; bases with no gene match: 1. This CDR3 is CASSPDRGRQPQHF. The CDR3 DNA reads TGTGCCAGCTCACCGGACAGGGGGCGTCAGCCCCAGCATTTT.

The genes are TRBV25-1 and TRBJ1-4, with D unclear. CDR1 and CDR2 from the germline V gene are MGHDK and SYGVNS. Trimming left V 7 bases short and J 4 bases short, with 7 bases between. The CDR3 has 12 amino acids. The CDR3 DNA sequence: TGTGCCAGCATGAATTATAATGAAAAACTGTTTTTT. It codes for CASMNYNEKLFF.

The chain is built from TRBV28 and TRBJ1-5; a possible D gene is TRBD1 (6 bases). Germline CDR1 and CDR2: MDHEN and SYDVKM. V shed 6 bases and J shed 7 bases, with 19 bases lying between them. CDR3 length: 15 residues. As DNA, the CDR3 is TGTGCCAGCAGGGCGGGGACACCGAGGGGACAGCCCCAGCATTTT. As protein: CASRAGTPRGQPQHF. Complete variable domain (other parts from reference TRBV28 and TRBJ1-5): DVKVTQSSRYLVKRTGEKVFLECVQDMDHENMFWYRQDPGLGLRLIYFSYDVKMKEKGDIPEGYSVSREKKERFSLILESASTNQTSMYLCASRAGTPRGQPQHFGDGTRLSIL.

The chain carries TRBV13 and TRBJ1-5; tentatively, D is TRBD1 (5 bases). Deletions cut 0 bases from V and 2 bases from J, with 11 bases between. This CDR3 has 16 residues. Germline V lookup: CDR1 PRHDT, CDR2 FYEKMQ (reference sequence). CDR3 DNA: TGTGCCAGCAGCTTAGGAGACGGGACGGGCAATCAGCCCCAGCATTTT. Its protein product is CASSLGDGTGNQPQHF.

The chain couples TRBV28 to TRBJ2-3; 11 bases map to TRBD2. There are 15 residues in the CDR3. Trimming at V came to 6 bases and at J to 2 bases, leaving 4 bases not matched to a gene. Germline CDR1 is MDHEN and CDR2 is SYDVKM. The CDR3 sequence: CASSGTSGYTDTQYF. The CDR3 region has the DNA TGTGCCAGCAGCGGGACTAGCGGATACACAGATACGCAGTATTTT.

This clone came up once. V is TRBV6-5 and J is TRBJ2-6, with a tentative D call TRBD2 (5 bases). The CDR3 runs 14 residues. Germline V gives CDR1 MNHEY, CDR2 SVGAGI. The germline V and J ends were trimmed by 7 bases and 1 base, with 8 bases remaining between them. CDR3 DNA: TGTGCCAGCAACCCGGGATCTGGGGCCAACGTCCTGACTTTC. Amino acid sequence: CASNPGSGANVLTF.

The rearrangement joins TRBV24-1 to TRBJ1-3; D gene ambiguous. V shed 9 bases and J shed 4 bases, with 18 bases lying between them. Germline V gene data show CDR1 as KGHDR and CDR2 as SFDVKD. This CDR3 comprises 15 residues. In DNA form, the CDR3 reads TGTGCCACCGTCCCCGGGCAGGAGAAAGGAAACACCATATATTTT. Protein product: CATVPGQEKGNTIYF.

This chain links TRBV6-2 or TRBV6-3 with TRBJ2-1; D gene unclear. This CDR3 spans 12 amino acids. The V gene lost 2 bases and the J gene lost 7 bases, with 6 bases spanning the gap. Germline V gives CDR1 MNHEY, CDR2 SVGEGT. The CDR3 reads CASSYMWNEQFF. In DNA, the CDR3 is TGTGCCAGCAGTTACATGTGGAATGAGCAGTTCTTC.

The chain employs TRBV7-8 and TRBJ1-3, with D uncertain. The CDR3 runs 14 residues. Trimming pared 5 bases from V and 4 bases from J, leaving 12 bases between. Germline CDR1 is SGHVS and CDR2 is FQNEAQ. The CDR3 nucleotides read TGTGCCAGCAGCCGAACCATACCCGGAAACACCATATATTTT. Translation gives CASSRTIPGNTIYF.

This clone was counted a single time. CDR3 DNA sequence: TGTGCCACCAGCAGAGGGGTTCCTGGGGCCAACGTCCTGACTTTC. It encodes CATSRGVPGANVLTF. The chain employs TRBV15 and TRBJ2-6; D is unresolved. Deletions cut 1 base from V and 2 bases from J, with 6 bases between. The CDR3 totals 15 residues. Per the germline V gene, CDR1 is LNHNV and CDR2 is YYDKDF (reference sequence).

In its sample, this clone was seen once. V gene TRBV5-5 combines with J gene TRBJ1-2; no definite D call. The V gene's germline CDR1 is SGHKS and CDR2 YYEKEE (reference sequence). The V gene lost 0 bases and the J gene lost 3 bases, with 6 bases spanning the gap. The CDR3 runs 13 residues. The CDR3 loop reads CASSLVWDYGYTF. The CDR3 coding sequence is TGTGCCAGCAGCTTGGTCTGGGACTATGGCTACACCTTC.

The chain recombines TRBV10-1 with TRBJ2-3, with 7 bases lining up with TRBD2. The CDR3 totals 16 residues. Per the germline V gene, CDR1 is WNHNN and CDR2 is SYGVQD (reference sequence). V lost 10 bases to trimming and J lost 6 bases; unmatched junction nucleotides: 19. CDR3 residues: CATSVGSGSKPDTQYF. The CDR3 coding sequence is TGCGCCACCTCAGTAGGTAGCGGGTCAAAACCCGATACGCAGTATTTT.

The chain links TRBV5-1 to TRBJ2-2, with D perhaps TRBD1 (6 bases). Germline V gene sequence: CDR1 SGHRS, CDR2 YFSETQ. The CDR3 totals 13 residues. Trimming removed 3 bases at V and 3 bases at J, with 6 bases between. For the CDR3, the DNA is TGCGCCAGCAGCTCAGGGGACACCGGGGAGCTGTTTTTT. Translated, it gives CASSSGDTGELFF. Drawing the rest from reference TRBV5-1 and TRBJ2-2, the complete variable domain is KAGVTQTPRYLIKTRGQQVTLSCSPISGHRSVSWYQQTPGQGLQFLFEYFSETQRNKGNFPGRFSGRQFSNSRSEMNVSTLELGDSALYLCASSSGDTGELFFGEGSRLTVL.

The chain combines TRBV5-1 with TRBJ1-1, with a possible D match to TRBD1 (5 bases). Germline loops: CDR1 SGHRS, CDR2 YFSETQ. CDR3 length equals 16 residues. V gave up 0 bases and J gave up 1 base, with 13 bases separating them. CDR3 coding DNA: TGCGCCAGCAGCTTGGGTGGGACGGTTAGGAACACTGAAGCTTTCTTT. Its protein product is CASSLGGTVRNTEAFF.

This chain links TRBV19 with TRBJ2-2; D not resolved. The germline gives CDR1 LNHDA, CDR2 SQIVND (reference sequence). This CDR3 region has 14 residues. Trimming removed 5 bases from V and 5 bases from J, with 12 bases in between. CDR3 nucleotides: TGTGCCAGTAGTGGTGCCGTCTCGACCGGGGAGCTGTTTTTT. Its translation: CASSGAVSTGELFF.